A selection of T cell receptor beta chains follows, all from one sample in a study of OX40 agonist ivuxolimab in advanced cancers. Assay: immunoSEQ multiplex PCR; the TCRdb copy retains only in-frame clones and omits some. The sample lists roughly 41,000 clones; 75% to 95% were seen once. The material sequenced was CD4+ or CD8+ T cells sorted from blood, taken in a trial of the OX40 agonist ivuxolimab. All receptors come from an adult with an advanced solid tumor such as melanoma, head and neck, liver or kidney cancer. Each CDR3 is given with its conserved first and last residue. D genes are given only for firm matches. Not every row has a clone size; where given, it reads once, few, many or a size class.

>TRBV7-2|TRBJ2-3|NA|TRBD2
TGTGCCAGCAGCTCTCTAGCGGGCTGGGATACGCAGTATTTT
CASSSLAGWDTQYF
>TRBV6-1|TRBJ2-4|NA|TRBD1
TGTGCCAGCAGGACAGGGGGGAAAAACATTCAGTACTTC
CASRTGGKNIQYF
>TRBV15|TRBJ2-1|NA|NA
TGTGCCACCAGCAGACAGGGGTCTTACAATGAGCAGTTCTTC
CATSRQGSYNEQFF
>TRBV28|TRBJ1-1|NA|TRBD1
TGTGCCAGCAGTTTACCCGCCCCGACAGGGAGGAAGGATGAAGCTTTCTTT
CASSLPAPTGRKDEAFF
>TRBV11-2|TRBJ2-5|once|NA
TGTGCCAGCAGCATAACGGGTGGCAGGGCCCAGACCCAGTACTTC
CASSITGGRAQTQYF
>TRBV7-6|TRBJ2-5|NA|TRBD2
TGTGCCAGCAGCGGACCGGGGGGGGCCTGGGAGACCCAGTACTTC
CASSGPGGAWETQYF
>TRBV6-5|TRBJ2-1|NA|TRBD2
TGTGCCAGCAGTCCCGGGACTAGCGAATACAATGAGCAGTTCTTC
CASSPGTSEYNEQFF
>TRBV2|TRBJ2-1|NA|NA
TGTGCCATCTGGCTAGCAAATAAAAGGGTGGTGTTCTTC
CAIWLANKRVVFF
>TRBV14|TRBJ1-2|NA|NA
TGTGCCAGCAGCCAAGATGTAGGGTATGGCTACACCTTC
CASSQDVGYGYTF
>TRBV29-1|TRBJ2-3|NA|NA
TGCAGCTACCTGGACGGTACAGGGTGGACAGATACGCAGTATTTT
CSYLDGTGWTDTQYF
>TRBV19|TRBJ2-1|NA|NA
TGTGCCAGTAGTATTGGGGGGTTCAATGAGCAGTTCTTC
CASSIGGFNEQFF
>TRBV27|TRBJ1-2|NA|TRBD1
TGTGCCAGCAGTTCCTGGGACAGCCCGTTTCTGGTCTATGGCTACACCTTC
CASSSWDSPFLVYGYTF
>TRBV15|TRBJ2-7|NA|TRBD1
TGTGCCACCAGCAACGGCCGGGACAGCCACTACGAGCAGTACTTC
CATSNGRDSHYEQYF
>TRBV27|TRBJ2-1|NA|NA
TGTGCCAGCAGACCACTTCCTAACTCCTACAATGAGCAGTTCTTC
CASRPLPNSYNEQFF
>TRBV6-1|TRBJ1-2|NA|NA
TGTGCCAGCAGTCAAGGGGTGGGGCCCTCCCTTGGAGACTACACCTTC
CASSQGVGPSLGDYTF
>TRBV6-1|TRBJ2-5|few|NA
TGTGCCAGCAGTGGGGTCGGATCGGGGGAGACCCAGTACTTC
CASSGVGSGETQYF
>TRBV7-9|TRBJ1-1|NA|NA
TGTGCCAGCAGCTCGCGACAGGTCTCAGAATTATACACTGAAGCTTTCTTT
CASSSRQVSELYTEAFF
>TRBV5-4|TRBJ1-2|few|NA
TGTGCCAGCAGCTTGGTAGGCCAGGGGTTGGGTGGCTACACCTTC
CASSLVGQGLGGYTF
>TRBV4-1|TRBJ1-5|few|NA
TGCGCCAGCAGCCAAGATGGTACATACCGGCATTTT
CASSQDGTYRHF
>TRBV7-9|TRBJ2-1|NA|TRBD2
TGTGCCAGCAGCCCCAGCGGGGCATACAATGAGCAGTTCTTC
CASSPSGAYNEQFF
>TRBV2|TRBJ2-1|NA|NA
TGTGCCAGCAGTGAAATCGGCGGGGAGAGCTCCTACAATGAGCAGTTCTTC
CASSEIGGESSYNEQFF
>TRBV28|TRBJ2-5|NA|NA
TGTGCCAGCAGCCCAGATTTCGGGGGAAACCAAGAGACCCAGTACTTC
CASSPDFGGNQETQYF
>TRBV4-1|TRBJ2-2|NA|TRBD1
TGCGCCAGCACCCTGGGTGGGACAGCGCCCGTTGGGGAGCTGTTTTTT
CASTLGGTAPVGELFF
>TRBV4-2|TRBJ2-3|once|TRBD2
TGTGCCAGCAGCCAACCCGAAGCGGGAGACACAGATACGCAGTATTTT
CASSQPEAGDTDTQYF
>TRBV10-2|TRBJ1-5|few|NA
TGCGCCAGCAGTGAGTCAACCCAGCCCCAGCATTTT
CASSESTQPQHF
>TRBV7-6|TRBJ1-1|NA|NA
TGTGCCAGCAGCTCCCTAGGGGGCACTGAAGCTTTCTTT
CASSSLGGTEAFF
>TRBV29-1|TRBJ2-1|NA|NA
TGCAGCGTTGTCCCTTTAGGGGGGGCCCCACCGAACTACAATGAGCAGTTCTTC
CSVVPLGGAPPNYNEQFF
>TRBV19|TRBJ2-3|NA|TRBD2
TGTGCCAGTAGTGCACACCCGGGACTAGCGGGAGTCCCAGATACGCAGTATTTT
CASSAHPGLAGVPDTQYF
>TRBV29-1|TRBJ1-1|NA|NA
TGCAGCGTCCCTTCTCACAGGGAAGGAGGCACTGAAGCTTTCTTT
CSVPSHREGGTEAFF
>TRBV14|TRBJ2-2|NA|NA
TGTGCCAGCAGCCAAGAACTGACCGGGGAGCTGTTTTTT
CASSQELTGELFF
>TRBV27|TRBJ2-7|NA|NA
TGTGCCAGCAGTTTCCGCGGAGGGTACGTTGAGCAGTACTTC
CASSFRGGYVEQYF
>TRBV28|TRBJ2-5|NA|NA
TGTGCCAGCAGTCACGCGCGTCGGGGCCGGGAGACCCAGTACTTC
CASSHARRGRETQYF
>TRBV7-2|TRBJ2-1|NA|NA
TGTGCCAGCAGCTTAGGTCTAGCCGGTTATGAGCAGTTCTTC
CASSLGLAGYEQFF
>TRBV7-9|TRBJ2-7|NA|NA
TGTGCCAGCAGCTTAGCGTTGGGGAACTCCTACGAGCAGTACTTC
CASSLALGNSYEQYF
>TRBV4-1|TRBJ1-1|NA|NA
TGCGCCAGCAGCCAAGAGATTGGGGGATTCACTGAAGCTTTCTTT
CASSQEIGGFTEAFF
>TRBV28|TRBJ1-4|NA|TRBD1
TGTGCCAGCAGTTTAGGGACAGTCTATGCTAATGAAAAACTGTTTTTT
CASSLGTVYANEKLFF
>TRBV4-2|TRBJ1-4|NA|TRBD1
TGTGCCAGCAGCGAAGCACAGGGGCGGGCTCACAATGAAAAACTGTTTTTT
CASSEAQGRAHNEKLFF
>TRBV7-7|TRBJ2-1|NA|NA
TGTGCTAGCAGCTTAAGGGCGGGCGACTACAATGAGCAGTTCTTC
CASSLRAGDYNEQFF
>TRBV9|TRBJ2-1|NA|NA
TGTGCCAGCAGCGTAGACAACAGGGATTATTCCTACAATGAGCAGTTCTTC
CASSVDNRDYSYNEQFF
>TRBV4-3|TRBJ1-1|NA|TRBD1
TGCGCCAGCAGCCAGCCGGGACAGGGGAAGAGTATGAACACTGAAGCTTTCTTT
CASSQPGQGKSMNTEAFF
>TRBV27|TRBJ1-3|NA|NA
TGTGCCAGCAGCCCCACAGGGTTCGCTGGAAACACCATATATTTT
CASSPTGFAGNTIYF
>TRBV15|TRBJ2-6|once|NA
TGTGCCACCAGTATTAGTGTGGGGACCGGGGCCAACGTCCTGACTTTC
CATSISVGTGANVLTF
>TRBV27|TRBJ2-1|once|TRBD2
TGTGCCAGCAGTCCCGGGACTAGCGGGTACAATGAGCAGTTCTTC
CASSPGTSGYNEQFF
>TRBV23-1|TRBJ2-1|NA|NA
TGCGCCAGCAGTCGGGGGCGAACCTACAATGAGCAGTTCTTC
CASSRGRTYNEQFF
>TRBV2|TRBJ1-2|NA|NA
TGTGCCAGCAGTGAAGCGCGGACGTCCTTAGCTAACTATGGCTACACCTTC
CASSEARTSLANYGYTF
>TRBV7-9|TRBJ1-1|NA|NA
TGTGCCAGCAGCTTAGCAGGTCTGAACACTGAAGCTTTCTTT
CASSLAGLNTEAFF
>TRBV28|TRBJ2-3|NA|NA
TGTGCCAGCGGGAGCAATTGGGATACGCAGTATTTT
CASGSNWDTQYF
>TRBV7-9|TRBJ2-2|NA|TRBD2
TGTGCCAGCAGCATACTAGCGGGAGACACCGGGGAGCTGTTTTTT
CASSILAGDTGELFF
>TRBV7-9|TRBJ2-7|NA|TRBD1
TGTGCCAGCAGTACGCTCGGACAGGTTTTATACGAGCAGTACTTC
CASSTLGQVLYEQYF
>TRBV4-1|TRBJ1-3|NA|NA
TGCGCCAGCAGCCAAGAAGCAGCCCTCTCTGGAAACACCATATATTTT
CASSQEAALSGNTIYF
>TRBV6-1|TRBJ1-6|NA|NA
TGTGCCAGCAGTGAAGCCGACAGAGCGAATTCACCCCTCCACTTT
CASSEADRANSPLHF
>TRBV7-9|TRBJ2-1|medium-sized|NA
TGTGCCAGCAGCCCCCTAGGGGCGTCCTACAATGAGCAGTTCTTC
CASSPLGASYNEQFF
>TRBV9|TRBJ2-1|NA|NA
TGTGCCAGCAATTCGGCAGGGGCCTACAATGAGCAGTTCTTC
CASNSAGAYNEQFF
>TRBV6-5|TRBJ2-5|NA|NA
TGTGCCAGCAGTCCCCATCAAGAGACCCAGTACTTC
CASSPHQETQYF
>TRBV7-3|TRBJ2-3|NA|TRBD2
TGTGCCAGCAGTCTTGGGGCTGGCGGGGGGACAGATACGCAGTATTTT
CASSLGAGGGTDTQYF
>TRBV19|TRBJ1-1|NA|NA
TGTGCCAGTAACACCGGGGAAAGATACTTGAACACTGAAGCTTTCTTT
CASNTGERYLNTEAFF
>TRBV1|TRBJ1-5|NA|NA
TGCACCAGCCTCGTGTTCTCGGGACAGGGGGATAATCAGCCCCAGCATTTT
CTSLVFSGQGDNQPQHF
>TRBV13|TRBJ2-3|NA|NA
TGTGCCAGCATTGACAAACGCACAGATACGCAGTATTTT
CASIDKRTDTQYF
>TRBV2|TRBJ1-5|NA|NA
TGTGCCAGCAGTGCTTTACATGTGGCAGATCAGCCCCAGCATTTT
CASSALHVADQPQHF